The rows below give T cell receptor beta chains drawn from one sample of a study of CD8 T cells in Susac syndrome. TCRdb processed the immunoSEQ multiplex PCR reads anew with MiXCR; each CDR3 protein has one entry. The sample records around 150,000 distinct CDR3 sequences, 95% being singletons. Sample: CD4+ T cells from PBMCs. The receptors stem from a human donor with Susac syndrome. The CDR3 runs from the conserved cysteine through the conserved F or W. D genes are given only for firm matches. Clone size, where shown, is once, few, many, or a class for clones that have expanded.

j_gene,abundance,d_gene,len,v_gene,CDR3aa,CDR3nt
TRBJ2-5,-,-,13,TRBV5-6,CASSWTVLETQYF,TGTGCCAGCAGCTGGACAGTCCTCGAGACCCAGTACTTC
TRBJ2-7,-,TRBD1,16,TRBV4-1,CASSQDPGQSLYEQYF,TGCGCCAGCAGCCAAGATCCGGGACAGAGCCTCTACGAGCAGTACTTC
TRBJ2-1,-,TRBD2,13,TRBV20-1,CSASVLAGDEQFF,TGCAGTGCGAGCGTTCTAGCGGGAGATGAGCAGTTCTTC
TRBJ2-1,once,TRBD2,13,TRBV6-1,CASLGLAFDEQFF,TGTGCCAGCCTCGGACTAGCGTTCGATGAGCAGTTCTTC
TRBJ2-7,-,-,14,TRBV7-9,CASTMEDSNYEQYF,TGTGCCAGCACCATGGAGGATTCTAACTACGAGCAGTACTTC
TRBJ1-3,-,-,14,TRBV4-2,CASRPWKGADTIYF,TGTGCCAGCAGGCCGTGGAAGGGAGCGGACACCATATATTTT
TRBJ2-7,-,-,13,TRBV30,CAGRGVRKHEQYF,TGTGCCGGAAGGGGAGTTAGGAAACACGAGCAGTACTTC
TRBJ1-2,-,-,14,TRBV18,CASSPNTGPYGYTF,TGTGCCAGCTCACCAAATACAGGCCCCTATGGCTACACCTTC
TRBJ2-7,-,TRBD2,13,TRBV29-1,CSVEGLAGGEQYF,TGCAGCGTTGAGGGGCTAGCGGGTGGCGAGCAGTACTTC
TRBJ2-3,few,-,14,TRBV13,CASSPGLATDTQYF,TGTGCCAGCAGCCCTGGACTCGCCACAGATACGCAGTATTTT
TRBJ1-1,-,-,15,TRBV6-5,CASSYSTGASTEAFF,TGTGCCAGCAGTTACTCGACCGGGGCGAGCACTGAAGCTTTCTTT
TRBJ2-5,-,TRBD1,15,TRBV5-1,CASSFGDRDQETQYF,TGCGCCAGCAGCTTCGGGGACAGGGATCAAGAGACCCAGTACTTC
TRBJ2-3,-,TRBD2,16,TRBV9,CASSAPGTGGLHTQYF,TGTGCCAGCAGCGCCCCGGGGACGGGGGGGCTCCATACGCAGTATTTT
TRBJ2-7,-,-,14,TRBV24-1,CATSDPRNSYEQYF,TGTGCCACCAGTGACCCAAGGAACAGTTACGAGCAGTACTTC
TRBJ1-5,-,-,15,TRBV20-1,CSAGPRGAGNQPQHF,TGCAGTGCCGGCCCTCGGGGGGCTGGGAATCAGCCCCAGCATTTT
TRBJ2-3,once,TRBD1,14,TRBV9,CASSPRTGSHTQYF,TGTGCCAGCAGCCCTCGGACAGGATCCCATACGCAGTATTTT
TRBJ2-2,-,-,14,TRBV5-1,CASSFEGATGELFF,TGCGCCAGCAGCTTTGAGGGAGCCACCGGGGAGCTGTTTTTT
TRBJ2-7,-,TRBD1,15,TRBV28,CASSSLGQVRYEQYF,TGTGCCAGCAGTTCCCTCGGACAGGTCCGGTACGAGCAGTACTTC
TRBJ2-1,-,-,10,TRBV29-1,CSVVFNEQFF,TGCAGCGTTGTGTTCAATGAGCAGTTCTTC
TRBJ2-7,-,-,14,TRBV6-6,CASSSDRAGLEQYF,TGTGCCAGCAGTTCCGACAGGGCGGGACTCGAGCAGTACTTC
TRBJ2-3,-,-,14,TRBV2,CATFGTPGSGSQYF,TGTGCCACCTTCGGGACTCCTGGCTCGGGATCGCAGTATTTT
TRBJ1-2,-,TRBD1,14,TRBV7-9,CASGQGSANYGYTF,TGTGCCAGCGGACAGGGATCGGCTAACTATGGCTACACCTTC
TRBJ2-7,-,TRBD2,15,TRBV4-1,CASSQGTSGRSEQYF,TGCGCCAGCAGCCAAGGGACTAGCGGGAGGTCGGAGCAGTACTTC
TRBJ1-5,-,TRBD1,22,TRBV28,CASSFPQTGRGAGLYSNQPQHF,TGTGCCAGCAGTTTTCCCCAGACAGGGAGGGGGGCAGGTCTTTATAGCAATCAGCCCCAGCATTTT
TRBJ2-3,-,-,16,TRBV25-1,CATPPQEGNNTDTQYF,TGTGCCACCCCTCCGCAAGAAGGGAATAACACAGATACGCAGTATTTT
TRBJ1-1,-,-,15,TRBV16,CASSQSPGLEAEAFF,TGTGCCAGCAGCCAATCCCCGGGGCTGGAGGCTGAAGCTTTCTTT
TRBJ2-1,-,-,14,TRBV4-2,CASSQEGAYNEQFF,TGTGCCAGCAGCCAAGAAGGTGCTTACAATGAGCAGTTCTTC
TRBJ1-1,-,TRBD1,14,TRBV20-1,CSATEGQGDTEAFF,TGCAGTGCTACCGAAGGACAGGGCGACACTGAAGCTTTCTTT
TRBJ2-2,-,-,14,TRBV20-1,CSAWAVNRGGELFF,TGCAGTGCTTGGGCCGTAAACCGGGGCGGGGAGCTGTTTTTT
TRBJ1-1,-,-,12,TRBV28,CASTGVKTEAFF,TGTGCCAGCACCGGGGTAAAAACTGAAGCTTTCTTT
TRBJ2-1,-,-,12,TRBV3-1,CASSLPGNEQFF,TGTGCCAGCAGCCTCCCGGGCAATGAGCAGTTCTTC
TRBJ2-3,-,TRBD2,15,TRBV5-1,CASRLAGQSTDTQYF,TGCGCCAGCAGACTAGCGGGGCAGAGCACAGATACGCAGTATTTT
TRBJ2-1,-,-,16,TRBV20-1,CSASRALASVNNEQFF,TGCAGTGCTAGCCGTGCGTTGGCTAGCGTGAACAATGAGCAGTTCTTC
TRBJ1-6,-,-,14,TRBV6-5,CASRPGSANSPLHF,TGTGCCAGCAGGCCGGGGAGCGCTAATTCACCCCTCCACTTT
TRBJ1-5,few,TRBD1,14,TRBV12-3/TRBV12-4,CASSLGQGRQPQHF,TGTGCCAGCAGTTTAGGACAGGGGCGTCAGCCCCAGCATTTT
TRBJ2-7,-,TRBD1,13,TRBV20-1,CSARDRGEGQKYF,TGCAGTGCTAGGGACCGGGGCGAGGGACAGAAGTACTTC
TRBJ2-7,-,-,13,TRBV12-3/TRBV12-4,CASSLLEGSEQYF,TGTGCCAGCAGTTTATTAGAAGGGTCCGAGCAGTACTTC
TRBJ1-5,-,TRBD1,15,TRBV5-8,CASSIGTVYNQPQHF,TGTGCCAGCAGCATCGGGACAGTCTACAATCAGCCCCAGCATTTT
TRBJ2-3,-,TRBD2,16,TRBV4-2,CASSRLTSGGADTQYF,TGTGCCAGCAGCCGACTGACTAGCGGGGGGGCAGATACGCAGTATTTT
TRBJ1-5,-,-,13,TRBV12-5,CASGLGDNQPQHF,TGTGCTAGTGGTTTGGGGGACAATCAGCCCCAGCATTTT
TRBJ2-7,-,-,13,TRBV5-6,CASSPVDSYEQYF,TGTGCCAGCAGTCCTGTGGACTCCTACGAGCAGTACTTC
TRBJ1-2,-,TRBD1,15,TRBV4-1,CASSQVLRDRDGYTF,TGCGCCAGCAGCCAAGTCCTGAGGGACAGGGACGGCTACACCTTC
TRBJ1-1,few,-,12,TRBV20-1,CSASQTNTEAFF,TGCAGTGCTAGTCAGACGAACACTGAAGCTTTCTTT
TRBJ2-3,once,TRBD2,15,TRBV5-1,CASSLASGGSDTQYF,TGCGCCAGCAGCTTGGCCTCGGGAGGGTCAGATACGCAGTATTTT
TRBJ2-5,-,-,12,TRBV24-1,CATSDFSGNQYF,TGTGCCACCAGTGATTTCTCGGGGAACCAGTACTTC
TRBJ1-1,-,-,12,TRBV20-1,CSARDIGTEAFF,TGCAGTGCTAGGGACATTGGCACTGAAGCTTTCTTT
TRBJ1-2,-,-,13,TRBV12-3/TRBV12-4,CASSFLTEHGYTF,TGTGCCAGCAGTTTTTTGACGGAACATGGCTACACCTTC
TRBJ2-4,-,TRBD1,15,TRBV25-1,CASSDPGQGDLIQYF,TGTGCCAGCAGTGACCCGGGACAGGGGGACCTCATTCAGTACTTC
TRBJ2-2,once,-,16,TRBV4-1,CASSQVVALNTGELFF,TGCGCCAGCAGCCAAGTGGTGGCCCTAAACACCGGGGAGCTGTTTTTT
TRBJ1-5,-,-,18,TRBV3-1,CASSQQGGLGAANQPQHF,TGTGCCAGCAGCCAACAGGGTGGATTAGGAGCCGCCAATCAGCCCCAGCATTTT
TRBJ1-5,-,-,12,TRBV15,CATSSLAQPQHF,TGTGCCACCAGCAGTCTCGCTCAGCCCCAGCATTTT
TRBJ2-7,-,-,14,TRBV28,CASRKGGPPYEQYF,TGTGCCAGCAGGAAAGGGGGACCCCCCTACGAGCAGTACTTC
TRBJ1-4,-,-,14,TRBV12-3/TRBV12-4,CASSFLGLNEKLFF,TGTGCCAGCAGTTTTCTGGGACTTAATGAAAAACTGTTTTTT
TRBJ1-6,-,-,13,TRBV20-1,CSARVRNNSPLHF,TGCAGTGCTAGAGTACGGAATAATTCACCCCTCCACTTT
TRBJ1-1,once,-,14,TRBV27,CASSLRRGRTEAFF,TGTGCCAGCAGTTTACGTAGGGGGAGAACTGAAGCTTTCTTT
TRBJ1-1,-,-,16,TRBV5-4,CASSLAVGKGDTEAFF,TGTGCCAGCAGCTTGGCCGTCGGGAAGGGAGACACTGAAGCTTTCTTT
TRBJ1-1,once,-,14,TRBV12-3/TRBV12-4,CASIPPPGVAEAFF,TGTGCCAGCATACCTCCCCCGGGGGTCGCTGAAGCTTTCTTT
TRBJ1-2,-,-,15,TRBV18,CASSPGRQANYGYTF,TGTGCCAGCTCACCGGGACGGCAAGCTAACTATGGCTACACCTTC